This is a list of T cell receptor beta chains from one sample in a study of cytomegalovirus exposure and HLA in healthy donors. Assay used: immunoSEQ multiplex PCR; TCRdb lists only in-frame clones, some missing. The sample has about 160,000 clones; around 83% are singletons. The sample was PBMCs. The receptors derive from a man in his fifties in good health and CMV-seropositive. CDR3s include the opening cysteine and the closing phenylalanine or tryptophan. Each record gives: clone size, D gene, V gene, J gene, CDR3 protein, CDR3 DNA. D genes are given only for firm matches. Clone size is given for some rows only: seen once, a few or many times, or a class if the clone is expanded.

once	.	TRBV7-3	TRBJ2-3	CASSPGITSGDTQYF	TGTGCCAGCAGCCCGGGGATTACCTCCGGGGATACGCAGTATTTT
.	.	TRBV7-2	TRBJ1-1	CASSLGVRGTMNTEAFF	TGTGCCAGCAGCTTAGGGGTCAGGGGCACCATGAACACTGAAGCTTTCTTT
.	TRBD1	TRBV5-1	TRBJ1-1	CASSLRGTGNTEAFF	TGCGCCAGCAGCTTGAGGGGGACAGGGAACACTGAAGCTTTCTTT
.	.	TRBV6-6	TRBJ2-1	CASSQATVSNEQFF	TGTGCCAGCTCTCAGGCGACAGTTTCCAATGAGCAGTTCTTC
.	.	TRBV6-1	TRBJ1-3	CASMSGMGNTIYF	TGTGCCAGCATGTCAGGAATGGGAAACACCATATATTTT
.	TRBD1	TRBV7-8	TRBJ2-2	CASSLARQGARNGELFF	TGTGCCAGCAGCTTAGCGCGTCAGGGGGCGCGAAACGGGGAGCTGTTTTTT
.	.	TRBV19	TRBJ1-3	CATSKGPVRGNTIYF	TGTGCCACTTCAAAAGGCCCTGTGAGGGGAAACACCATATATTTT
few	.	TRBV6-1	TRBJ1-6	CASSGRGRLDNSPLHF	TGTGCCAGCAGTGGAAGGGGCCGCCTGGATAATTCACCCCTCCACTTT
.	TRBD2	TRBV6-1	TRBJ2-3	CASSEEGLAARTDTQYF	TGTGCCAGCAGTGAGGAGGGACTAGCGGCCCGCACAGATACGCAGTATTTT
.	TRBD2	TRBV19	TRBJ2-3	CASSKTSGRQDTQYF	TGTGCCAGTAGTAAGACTAGCGGGCGTCAAGATACGCAGTATTTT
.	.	TRBV6-5	TRBJ2-7	CASSGGAYEQYF	TGTGCCAGCAGTGGCGGAGCCTACGAGCAGTACTTC
.	.	TRBV19	TRBJ1-4	CASSIADEKLFF	TGTGCCAGTAGTATAGCGGATGAAAAACTGTTTTTT
.	.	TRBV5-1	TRBJ2-7	CASSPSTVTYEQYF	TGCGCCAGCAGCCCGAGTACTGTCACCTACGAGCAGTACTTC
once	TRBD1	TRBV5-1	TRBJ2-5	CASSSDRGPQETQYF	TGCGCCAGCAGCTCCGACAGGGGACCTCAAGAGACCCAGTACTTC
.	.	TRBV2	TRBJ1-4	CASFRNEKLFF	TGTGCCAGCTTCAGAAATGAAAAACTGTTTTTT
.	TRBD1	TRBV9	TRBJ2-2	CASSVERTGIYTGELFF	TGTGCCAGCAGCGTAGAACGGACAGGGATCTACACCGGGGAGCTGTTTTTT
once	TRBD2	TRBV6-5	TRBJ2-7	CASSSGLAGDEQYF	TGTGCCAGCAGTTCGGGACTAGCGGGGGACGAGCAGTACTTC
.	TRBD2	TRBV19	TRBJ2-3	CASSLASGRWDTQYF	TGTGCCAGTAGTCTGGCTAGCGGGAGGTGGGATACGCAGTATTTT
.	.	TRBV6-6	TRBJ2-3	CATQGSTDTQYF	TGTGCCACTCAGGGGAGCACAGATACGCAGTATTTT
many	TRBD2	TRBV5-4	TRBJ2-4	CASSLGPGAGENIQYF	TGTGCCAGCAGCTTGGGTCCCGGGGCGGGAGAGAACATTCAGTACTTC
.	.	TRBV7-2	TRBJ2-7	CASSPRVARGEQYF	TGTGCCAGCAGCCCCCGGGTGGCTCGGGGCGAGCAGTACTTC
.	TRBD2	TRBV7-9	TRBJ2-5	CASSLAPSGVETQYF	TGTGCCAGCAGCTTAGCCCCTAGCGGGGTGGAGACCCAGTACTTC
.	.	TRBV21-1	TRBJ1-1	CASRGTIKNTEAFF	TGTGCCAGCAGGGGGACAATTAAGAACACTGAAGCTTTCTTT
few	TRBD2	TRBV5-1	TRBJ2-5	CASSSSGLAGGGETQYF	TGCGCCAGCAGCTCTTCTGGACTAGCGGGGGGGGGAGAGACCCAGTACTTC
.	.	TRBV14	TRBJ1-2	CASSPNRGYGYTF	TGTGCCAGCAGTCCCAATAGGGGCTATGGCTACACCTTC
.	.	TRBV11-3	TRBJ1-4	CASSQRDTPKLFF	TGTGCCAGCAGCCAACGGGACACCCCAAAACTGTTTTTT
few	TRBD2	TRBV7-9	TRBJ2-5	CASSPKGAGGSETQYF	TGTGCCAGCAGCCCTAAGGGAGCGGGAGGGTCGGAGACCCAGTACTTC
.	TRBD1	TRBV29-1	TRBJ2-2	CSVDWGQAINTGELFF	TGCAGCGTTGACTGGGGACAGGCAATAAACACCGGGGAGCTGTTTTTT
.	.	TRBV11-3	TRBJ2-1	CASSRRGDNSYNEQFF	TGTGCCAGCAGTCGTAGAGGGGACAACTCCTACAATGAGCAGTTCTTC
.	TRBD2	TRBV11-3	TRBJ2-3	CASSSAPGGTDTQYF	TGTGCCAGCAGCTCCGCCCCGGGAGGTACAGATACGCAGTATTTT
.	TRBD1	TRBV6-5	TRBJ1-6	CASSYFGQGPLHF	TGTGCCAGCAGTTACTTCGGACAGGGGCCCCTCCACTTT
.	.	TRBV6-1	TRBJ1-5	CASSESGVSNQPQHF	TGTGCCAGCAGTGAATCCGGGGTGAGCAATCAGCCCCAGCATTTT
.	.	TRBV7-7	TRBJ1-3	CASSLARGNTIYF	TGTGCCAGCAGCTTAGCGCGTGGAAACACCATATATTTT